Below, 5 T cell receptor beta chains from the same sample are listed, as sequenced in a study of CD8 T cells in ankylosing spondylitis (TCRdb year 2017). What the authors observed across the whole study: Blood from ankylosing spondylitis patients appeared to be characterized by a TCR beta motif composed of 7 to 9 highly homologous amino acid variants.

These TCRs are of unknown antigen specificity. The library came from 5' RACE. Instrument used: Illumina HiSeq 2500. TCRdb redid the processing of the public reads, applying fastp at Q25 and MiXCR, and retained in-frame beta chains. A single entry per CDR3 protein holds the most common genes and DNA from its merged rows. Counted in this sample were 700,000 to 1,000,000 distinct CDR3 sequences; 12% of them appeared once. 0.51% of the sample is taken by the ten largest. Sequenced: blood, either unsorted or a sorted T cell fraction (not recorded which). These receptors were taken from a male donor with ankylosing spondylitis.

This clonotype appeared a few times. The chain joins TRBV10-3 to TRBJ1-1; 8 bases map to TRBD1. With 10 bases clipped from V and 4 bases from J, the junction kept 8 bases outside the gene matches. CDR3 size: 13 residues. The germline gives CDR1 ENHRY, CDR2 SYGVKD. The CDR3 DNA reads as TGTGCCACCCGGACAGGGTCTCCCACTGAAGCTTTCTTT. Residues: CATRTGSPTEAFF.

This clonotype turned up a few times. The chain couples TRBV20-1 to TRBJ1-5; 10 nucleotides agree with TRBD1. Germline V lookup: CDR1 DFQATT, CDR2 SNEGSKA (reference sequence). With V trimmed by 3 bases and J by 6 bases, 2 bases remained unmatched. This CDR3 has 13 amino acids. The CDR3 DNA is TGCAGTGCTAGTTGGGACAGGGGTCAGCCCCAGCATTTT. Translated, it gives CSASWDRGQPQHF.

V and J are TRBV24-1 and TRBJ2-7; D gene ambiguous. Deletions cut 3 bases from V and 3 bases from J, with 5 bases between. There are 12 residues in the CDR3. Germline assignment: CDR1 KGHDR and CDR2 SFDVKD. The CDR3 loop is CATSDPHYEQYF. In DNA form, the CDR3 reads TGTGCCACCAGTGATCCACACTACGAGCAGTACTTC.

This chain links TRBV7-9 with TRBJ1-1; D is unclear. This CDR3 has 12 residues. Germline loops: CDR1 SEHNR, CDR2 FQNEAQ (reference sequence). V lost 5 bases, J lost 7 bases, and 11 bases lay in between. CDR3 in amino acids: CASSTLYHEAFF. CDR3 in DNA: TGTGCCAGCAGCACCCTCTATCATGAAGCTTTCTTT.

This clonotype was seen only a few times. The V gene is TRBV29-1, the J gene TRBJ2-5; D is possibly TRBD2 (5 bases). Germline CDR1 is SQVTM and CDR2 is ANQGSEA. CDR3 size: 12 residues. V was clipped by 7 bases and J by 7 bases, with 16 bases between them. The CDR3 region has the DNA TGCAGCGCGGAGGAGTCAAGAGTGACCCAGTACTTC. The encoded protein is CSAEESRVTQYF.